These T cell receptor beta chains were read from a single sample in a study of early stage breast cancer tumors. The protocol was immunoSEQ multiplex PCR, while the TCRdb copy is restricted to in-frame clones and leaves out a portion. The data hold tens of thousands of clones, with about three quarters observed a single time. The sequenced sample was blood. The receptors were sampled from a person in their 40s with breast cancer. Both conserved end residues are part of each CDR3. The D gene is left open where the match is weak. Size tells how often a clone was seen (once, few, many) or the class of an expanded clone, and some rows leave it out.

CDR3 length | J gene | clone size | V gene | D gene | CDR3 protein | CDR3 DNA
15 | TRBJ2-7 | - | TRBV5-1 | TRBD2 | CASSLMGSGRVEQYF | TGCGCCAGCAGCTTGATGGGTAGCGGGAGGGTTGAGCAGTACTTC
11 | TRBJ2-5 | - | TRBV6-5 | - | CASISQGTQYF | TGTGCCAGCATATCCCAGGGGACCCAGTACTTC
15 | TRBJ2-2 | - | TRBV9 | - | CASSGLDPNTGELFF | TGTGCCAGCAGCGGTCTAGACCCGAACACCGGGGAGCTGTTTTTT
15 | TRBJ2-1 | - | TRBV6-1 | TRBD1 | CASSERGQGWNEQFF | TGTGCCAGCAGTGAGAGGGGACAGGGGTGGAATGAGCAGTTCTTC
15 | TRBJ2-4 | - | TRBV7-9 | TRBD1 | CASSRDRGYKNIQYF | TGTGCCAGCAGCCGTGACAGGGGGTACAAAAACATTCAGTACTTC
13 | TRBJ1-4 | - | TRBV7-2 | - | CASSLRTNEKLFF | TGTGCCAGCAGCTTAAGAACTAATGAAAAACTGTTTTTT
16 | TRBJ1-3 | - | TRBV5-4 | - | CASSLQQGVSGNTIYF | TGTGCCAGCAGCTTACAACAGGGAGTCTCTGGAAACACCATATATTTT
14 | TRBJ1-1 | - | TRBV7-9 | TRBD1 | CASSSGTGNTEAFF | TGTGCCAGCAGCTCTGGGACAGGGAACACTGAAGCTTTCTTT
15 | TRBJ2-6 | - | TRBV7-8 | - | CASSLVGSGANVLTF | TGTGCCAGCAGCTTGGTGGGCTCTGGGGCCAACGTCCTGACTTTC
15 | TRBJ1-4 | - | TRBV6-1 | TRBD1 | CASSGRQQGGEKLFF | TGTGCCAGCAGTGGCCGACAGCAGGGGGGTGAAAAACTGTTTTTT
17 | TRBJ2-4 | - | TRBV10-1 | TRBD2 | CASSESSGRGSKNIQYF | TGCGCCAGCAGTGAGTCCAGCGGGAGAGGGTCCAAAAACATTCAGTACTTC
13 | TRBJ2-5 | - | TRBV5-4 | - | CASSPDLWETQYF | TGTGCCAGCAGCCCCGATCTGTGGGAGACCCAGTACTTC
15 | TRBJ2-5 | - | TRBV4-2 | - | CASSQEEAHRETQYF | TGTGCCAGCAGCCAAGAGGAGGCCCATCGGGAGACCCAGTACTTC
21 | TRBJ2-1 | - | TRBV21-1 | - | CASSKRPTSGRPFCSYNEQFF | TGTGCCAGCAGCAAAAGGCCGACTAGCGGGAGGCCGTTTTGCTCCTACAATGAGCAGTTCTTC
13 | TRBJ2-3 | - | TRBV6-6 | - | CASTDLRADTQYF | TGTGCCAGCACCGACCTCAGGGCAGATACGCAGTATTTT
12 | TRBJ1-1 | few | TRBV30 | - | CAWEGRRTEAFF | TGTGCCTGGGAGGGGCGGCGGACTGAAGCTTTCTTT
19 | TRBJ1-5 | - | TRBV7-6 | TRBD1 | CASSLTAGQGKDSNQPQHF | TGTGCCAGCAGCCTTACGGCGGGACAGGGTAAAGATAGCAATCAGCCCCAGCATTTT
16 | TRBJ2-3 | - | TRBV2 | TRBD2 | CASSEGLAGATDTQYF | TGTGCCAGCAGTGAAGGACTAGCGGGAGCCACAGATACGCAGTATTTT
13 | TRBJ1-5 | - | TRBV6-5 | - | CASRTGSNQPQHF | TGTGCCAGCAGGACAGGAAGCAATCAGCCCCAGCATTTT
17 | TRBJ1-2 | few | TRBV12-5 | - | CASGLAGTGGIIDGYTF | TGTGCTAGTGGTTTGGCAGGGACGGGGGGCATCATAGATGGCTACACCTTC
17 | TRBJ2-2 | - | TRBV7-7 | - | CASSKGVGGPSTGELFF | TGTGCTAGCAGCAAAGGGGTCGGGGGGCCTTCCACCGGGGAGCTGTTTTTT
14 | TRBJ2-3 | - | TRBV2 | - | CASSTQGTRDTQYF | TGTGCCAGCAGTACGCAGGGCACAAGGGATACGCAGTATTTT
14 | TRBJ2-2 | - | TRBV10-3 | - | CAIRGSQNTGELFF | TGTGCCATCAGAGGCTCGCAGAACACCGGGGAGCTGTTTTTT
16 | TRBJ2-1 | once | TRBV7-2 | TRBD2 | CASSPQTSGRRNEQFF | TGTGCCAGCAGCCCTCAAACTAGCGGGAGACGCAATGAGCAGTTCTTC
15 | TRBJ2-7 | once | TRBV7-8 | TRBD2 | CASSPKREVSYEQYF | TGTGCCAGCAGCCCGAAGCGGGAAGTCTCCTACGAGCAGTACTTC
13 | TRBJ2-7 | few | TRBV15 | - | CATSRDSSYEQYF | TGTGCCACCAGCAGAGACAGCTCCTACGAGCAGTACTTC
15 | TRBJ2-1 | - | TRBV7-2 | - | CASNQLAGAYNEQFF | TGTGCCAGCAACCAACTAGCTGGGGCCTACAATGAGCAGTTCTTC
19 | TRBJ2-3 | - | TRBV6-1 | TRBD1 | CASSERDRGSLPSTDTQYF | TGTGCCAGCAGTGAAAGGGACAGGGGGTCGCTTCCTAGCACAGATACGCAGTATTTT
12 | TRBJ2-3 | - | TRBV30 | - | CACVPGTDTQYF | TGTGCCTGTGTGCCCGGCACAGATACGCAGTATTTT
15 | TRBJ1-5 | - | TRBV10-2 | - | CASSAGQGGNQPQHF | TGCGCCAGCAGTGCGGGTCAGGGAGGCAATCAGCCCCAGCATTTT
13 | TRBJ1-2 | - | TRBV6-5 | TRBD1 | CASRRDRVDGYTF | TGTGCCAGCAGGAGGGACAGGGTGGATGGCTACACCTTC
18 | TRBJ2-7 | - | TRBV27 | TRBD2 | CASSTSRLAGRYSYEQYF | TGTGCCAGCAGTACCTCCCGTCTAGCGGGGCGTTACTCCTACGAGCAGTACTTC
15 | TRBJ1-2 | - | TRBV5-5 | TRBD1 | CASSPGQPFNYGYTF | TGTGCCAGCAGCCCGGGACAGCCTTTTAACTATGGCTACACCTTC
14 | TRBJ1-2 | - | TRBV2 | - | CARGTDGTNYGYTF | TGTGCCAGGGGAACGGACGGGACTAACTATGGCTACACCTTC
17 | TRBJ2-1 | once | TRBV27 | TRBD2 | CASSLSRGSAGGHEQFF | TGTGCCAGCAGTTTGTCCAGGGGTTCAGCGGGAGGGCATGAGCAGTTCTTC
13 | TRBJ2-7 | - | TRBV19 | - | CASRGGVSYEQYF | TGTGCCAGTCGAGGGGGAGTCAGTTACGAGCAGTACTTC
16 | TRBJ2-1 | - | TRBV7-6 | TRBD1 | CASSPKRDRTRYEQFF | TGTGCCAGCAGTCCAAAAAGGGACAGAACAAGGTATGAGCAGTTCTTC
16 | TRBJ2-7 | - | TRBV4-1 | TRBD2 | CASSQGSGGVRLEQYF | TGCGCCAGCAGCCAAGGATCGGGAGGAGTACGGCTCGAGCAGTACTTC
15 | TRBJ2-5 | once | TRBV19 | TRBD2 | CASSVGASGSGTQYF | TGTGCCAGTAGTGTTGGGGCTAGCGGGAGTGGGACCCAGTACTTC
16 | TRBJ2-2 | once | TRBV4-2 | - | CASSPTGVEYTGELFF | TGTGCCAGCAGCCCGACTGGGGTGGAGTACACCGGGGAGCTGTTTTTT
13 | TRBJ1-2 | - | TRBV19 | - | CASSIADNYGYTF | TGTGCCAGTAGTATCGCAGATAACTATGGCTACACCTTC
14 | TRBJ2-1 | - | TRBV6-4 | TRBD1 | CASSAGGSYNEQFF | TGTGCCAGCAGTGCAGGGGGATCCTACAATGAGCAGTTCTTC
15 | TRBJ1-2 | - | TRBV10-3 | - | CAISESAGGGNGYTF | TGTGCCATCAGTGAGTCGGCCGGGGGCGGGAATGGCTACACCTTC
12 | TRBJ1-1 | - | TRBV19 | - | CASSTPRGQAFF | TGTGCCAGTAGTACCCCCCGGGGGCAGGCTTTCTTT